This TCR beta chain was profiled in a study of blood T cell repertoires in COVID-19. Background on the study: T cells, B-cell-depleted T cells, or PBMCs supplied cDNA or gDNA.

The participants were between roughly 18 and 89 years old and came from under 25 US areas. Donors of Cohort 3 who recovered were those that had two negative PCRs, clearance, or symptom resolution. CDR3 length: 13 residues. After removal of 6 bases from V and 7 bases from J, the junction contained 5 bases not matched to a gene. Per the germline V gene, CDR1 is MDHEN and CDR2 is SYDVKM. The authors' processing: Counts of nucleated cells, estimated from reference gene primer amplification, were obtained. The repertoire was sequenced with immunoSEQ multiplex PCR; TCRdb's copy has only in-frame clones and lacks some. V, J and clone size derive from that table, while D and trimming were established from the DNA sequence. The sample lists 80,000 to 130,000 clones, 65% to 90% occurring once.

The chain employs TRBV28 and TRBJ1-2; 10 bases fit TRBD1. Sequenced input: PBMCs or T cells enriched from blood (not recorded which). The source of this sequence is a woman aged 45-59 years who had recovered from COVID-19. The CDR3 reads CASRRQGAGGYTF. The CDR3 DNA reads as TGTGCCAGCAGGAGACAGGGGGCGGGTGGCTACACCTTC.